Presented here are 23 T cell receptor beta chains from one specimen sequenced in a study of shared clonotypes between healthy human individuals. Positively selected for CCR7, the CD45RO-negative cells used as naive CD8 cells excluded terminally differentiated effector memory CD45RA+ cells. Clones were sequenced by immunoSEQ multiplex PCR, and TCRdb holds only the in-frame ones, with some missing. Among around 1.9 million clones listed, about 93% were seen once. Sequencing was performed on naive CD8+ T cells from PBMCs. These receptors all stem from a man aged 18-30 years in good health. Some clones in this sample may be carry-over from other donors' samples.

Concerning this clone: The same CDR3 arises from other DNA sequences in this sample as well. V usage is TRBV7-9 and J usage is TRBJ2-3; D gene ambiguous. V was pared by 1 base and J by 1 base, with 9 bases between. The length of the CDR3 is 15 residues. Germline lookup yields CDR1 SEHNR and CDR2 FQNEAQ (reference sequence). The CDR3 reads CASSLGGLGTDTQYF. CDR3 coding DNA: TGTGCCAGCAGCTTAGGAGGATTGGGCACAGATACGCAGTATTTT.

On this clone itself: The identical CDR3 is also encoded by other nucleotide sequences in the sample. The chain uses TRBV28 and TRBJ1-1; D is undetermined. The ends were cut back, 3 bases at V and 4 bases at J, with 6 bases in the middle. Germline V gives CDR1 MDHEN, CDR2 SYDVKM. The CDR3 runs 12 residues. The CDR3 region has the DNA TGTGCCAGCAGTTTTTCTCGCACTGAAGCTTTCTTT. As protein: CASSFSRTEAFF.

This clone appeared once. The rearrangement uses TRBV5-4 and TRBJ2-1; 8 bases match TRBD2. There are 15 residues in the CDR3. Germline V gene lookup returns CDR1 SGHNT and CDR2 YYREEE (reference sequence). J was trimmed by 4 bases and V by 2 bases; bases with no gene match: 5. CDR3 bases: TGTGCCAGCAGCTTTGGAGCGGGGGTGTACAATGAGCAGTTCTTC. This gives the protein CASSFGAGVYNEQFF. Using reference TRBV5-4 and TRBJ2-1 for the parts outside the CDR3, the full variable domain is ETGVTQSPTHLIKTRGQQVTLRCSSQSGHNTVSWYQQALGQGPQFIFQYYREEENGRGNFPPRFSGLQFPNYSSELNVNALELDDSALYLCASSFGAGVYNEQFFGPGTRLTVL.

The chain carries TRBV7-6 and TRBJ1-1; D remains ambiguous. Trimming took off 5 bases at V and 1 base at J, with 8 bases between the two ends. This CDR3 is built from 13 residues. Germline values: CDR1 SGHVS, CDR2 FNYEAQ. The CDR3 DNA is TGTGCCAGCAGCCTGAGCAGGAACACTGAAGCTTTCTTT. Its translation: CASSLSRNTEAFF.

On this clone itself: Other DNA sequences of this sample code for an identical CDR3. The V call is TRBV7-8, the J call TRBJ2-1; tentatively, D is TRBD2 (5 bases). Germline assignment: CDR1 SGHVS and CDR2 FQNEAQ. V was shortened by 1 base and J by 9 bases, with 7 bases between the two germline ends. The length of the CDR3 is 12 residues. The CDR3, as DNA: TGTGCCAGCAGCTTAGGTCTAGCTGAGCAGTTCTTC. Amino acids: CASSLGLAEQFF.

This chain connects TRBV6-5 to TRBJ1-5; the D is unclear. V gave up 2 bases and J gave up 4 bases, with 12 bases separating them. Germline values: CDR1 MNHEY, CDR2 SVGAGI. The CDR3 is 15 residues long. This CDR3 is CASSYRAGGNQPQHF. In nucleotides, the CDR3 is TGTGCCAGCAGTTACAGGGCAGGTGGGAATCAGCCCCAGCATTTT.

CDR3 sequence reads: CASSERGGNQPQHF. The CDR3 nucleotides are TGTGCCAGCAGTGAAAGGGGGGGCAATCAGCCCCAGCATTTT. The gene calls are TRBV27 and TRBJ1-5; D might be TRBD1 (6 bases). The CDR3 is 14 residues long. Germline assignment: CDR1 MNHEY and CDR2 SMNVEV (reference sequence). Trimming left V 5 bases short and J 2 bases short, with 10 bases between.

This chain joins TRBV28 and TRBJ2-7, with unresolved D. Germline CDR1 is MDHEN and CDR2 is SYDVKM. Trimming removed 6 bases at V and 3 bases at J, with 24 bases between. This CDR3 spans 17 amino acids. CDR3 sequence reads: CASSPPVILERFYEQYF. The CDR3 region has the DNA TGTGCCAGCAGCCCCCCGGTTATACTGGAACGGTTCTACGAGCAGTACTTC.

CDR3 coding DNA: TGTGCCAGCAGTTTTGGTTACAGCTCCTACGAGCAGTACTTC. The encoded protein is CASSFGYSSYEQYF. The genes are TRBV27 and TRBJ2-7; D unclear. This CDR3 comprises 14 residues. CDR1 MNHEY and CDR2 SMNVEV come from the germline V gene (reference sequence). V was cut by 3 bases and J by 0 bases, with 9 bases left in between.

This chain links TRBV7-9 with TRBJ1-6; D is perhaps TRBD1 (5 bases). Germline lookup yields CDR1 SEHNR and CDR2 FQNEAQ (reference sequence). V lost 0 bases, J lost 4 bases, and 7 bases lay in between. CDR3 length: 15 residues. The CDR3 here is CASSLASGYNSPLHF. The DNA for the CDR3 is TGTGCCAGCAGCTTAGCGTCAGGGTATAATTCACCCCTCCACTTT.

The chain is built from TRBV6-1 and TRBJ1-4; no clear D gene. Between the trimmed V and J ends, which lost 1 base and 8 bases, there was a span of 14 bases. In germline, CDR1 is MNHNS, CDR2 SASEGT. The CDR3 sequence is 15 residues long. The CDR3 loop reads CASSEVYGPAEKLFF. Here the CDR3 DNA reads TGTGCCAGCAGTGAAGTTTATGGACCGGCCGAAAAACTGTTTTTT.

The J gene is TRBJ1-3, the V gene TRBV6-1; D remains ambiguous. Per the germline V gene, CDR1 is MNHNS and CDR2 is SASEGT. Trimming shortened V by 4 bases and J by 0 bases, and 7 bases separated the two germline ends. This CDR3 is built from 14 residues. CDR3 sequence (DNA): TGTGCCAGCAGTGCACAGAGCTCTGGAAACACCATATATTTT. The encoded protein is CASSAQSSGNTIYF.

The chain recombines TRBV14 with TRBJ1-1, with D maybe TRBD1 (5 bases). Germline V lookup: CDR1 SGHDN, CDR2 FVKESK. The CDR3 has 14 amino acids. With 4 bases removed from V and 1 base from J, the gap between germline ends came to 10 bases. The CDR3 reads CASSPGRWNTEAFF. The CDR3 DNA reads as TGTGCCAGCAGCCCAGGGAGGTGGAACACTGAAGCTTTCTTT.

V usage is TRBV5-5 and J usage is TRBJ2-4; D perhaps matches TRBD2 (6 bases). The CDR3 is 12 amino acids. V lost 1 base, J lost 8 bases, and 7 bases lay in between. Per germline, CDR1 SGHKS and CDR2 YYEKEE (reference sequence). For the CDR3, the DNA is TGTGCCAGCAGCTTGCCGGGGGACATTCAGTACTTC. This encodes CASSLPGDIQYF.

The chain employs TRBV6-6 and TRBJ2-7; D possibly corresponds to TRBD1 (6 bases). V lost 7 bases to trimming and J lost 5 bases, with 15 bases between them. Per germline, CDR1 MNHNY and CDR2 SVGAGI (reference sequence). The CDR3 is 13 amino acids. CDR3 DNA: TGTGCCAGCAACACCAGGGGCGGCAACGAGCAGTACTTC. This gives the protein CASNTRGGNEQYF.

The chain couples TRBV4-1 to TRBJ1-4; TRBD1 is a possible D gene (5 bases). The CDR3 has 14 residues. V lost 2 bases to trimming and J lost 11 bases, with 15 bases between them. The germline V gene has CDR1 MGHRA and CDR2 YSYEKL. CDR3 sequence (DNA): TGCGCCAGCAGCCAAAACAACCGCGAGGGGAAACTGTTTTTT. Its protein is CASSQNNREGKLFF.

J is TRBJ1-5 and V is TRBV6-1, with 8 bases aligning to TRBD1. The germline CDR1 and CDR2 sequences are MNHNS and SASEGT. The CDR3 loop spans 15 amino acids. Trimming cost V 10 bases and J 2 bases; bases outside gene matches: 10. This CDR3 reads CATRGYRGGNQPQHF. The CDR3, as DNA: TGTGCCACCCGGGGGTACAGGGGGGGCAATCAGCCCCAGCATTTT.

As DNA, the CDR3 is TGTGCCAGCAGCGTAGCGCGGGGGACCCAGTACTTC. It translates to CASSVARGTQYF. The V call is TRBV9, the J call TRBJ2-5, with D possibly TRBD2 on 6 matching bases. The CDR3 contains 12 residues. The germline V gene encodes CDR1 SGDLS and CDR2 YYNGEE. V shed 0 bases and J shed 7 bases, with 7 bases lying between them.

This rearrangement joins TRBV4-2 to TRBJ2-1; TRBD2 might be the D (7 bases). The CDR3 totals 16 residues. V dropped 4 bases and J dropped 4 bases, with 17 bases sitting between them. Germline lookup yields CDR1 LGHNA and CDR2 YNFKEQ. Written as DNA, the CDR3 is TGTGCCAGCAGCCCACTAGGGGGGGGCGAGTACAATGAGCAGTTCTTC. Amino acid sequence: CASSPLGGGEYNEQFF.

This sequence joins TRBV7-9 and TRBJ2-1; D is unclear. Germline CDR1 is SEHNR and CDR2 is FQNEAQ (reference sequence). The ends were cut back, 7 bases at V and 6 bases at J, with 7 bases in the middle. This CDR3 contains 11 residues. The DNA of the CDR3 is TGTGCCAGCACGTTACGCAATGAGCAGTTCTTC. Protein: CASTLRNEQFF.

The genes are TRBV27 and TRBJ2-3; D may be TRBD1 or TRBD2 (5 bases each). Germline CDR1 reads MNHEY; CDR2 reads SMNVEV (reference sequence). This CDR3 is 14 amino acids long. Trimming left V 3 bases short and J 0 bases short, with 7 bases between. The CDR3 spells CASSFRDSTDTQYF. CDR3 in DNA: TGTGCCAGCAGTTTTAGGGACAGCACAGATACGCAGTATTTT.

Notes on this clone: Distinct nucleotide sequences in the sample also encode this CDR3. The J gene is TRBJ2-7, the V gene TRBV5-1; D is tentatively TRBD1 or TRBD2 (5 bases each). This CDR3 spans 12 amino acids. Deletions cut 1 base from V and 4 bases from J, with 6 bases between. Germline loops: CDR1 SGHRS, CDR2 YFSETQ. In DNA form, the CDR3 reads TGCGCCAGCAGCTTGTGGGGGTACGAGCAGTACTTC. Protein product: CASSLWGYEQYF.

The V gene is TRBV12-1, the J gene TRBJ2-5; the DNA was not used to check the table's D call, TRBD1. TRBV12-1 is annotated as a pseudogene. The CDR3 has 13 amino acids. The DNA of the CDR3 is TGTGCCAGCGACAACAGGGTTCTCAAGACCCAGTACTTC. Its translation is CASDNRVLKTQYF.